This entry describes one T cell receptor (beta chain). In this sample, this clonotype turned up many times. Its antigen remains undetermined. Base qualities were left out, and no much larger clone turns up one base away. The reads were generated on an Illumina HiSeq 1500. TCRdb cleaned the public reads at Q25 with fastp, built clones with MiXCR and kept in-frame beta chains. CDR3 protein sequences are deduplicated, and each keeps its most common genes and DNA. The sample table holds about 140,000 distinct CDR3 sequences, of which 5% to 6.5% were seen once. Of the sample, about 20% is held by the ten largest clones. The record originates from a study of T cell repertoires in cytomegalovirus infection (dated by TCRdb to about 2019). Study-level background: Because public TCR beta signatures pointed to carriage of CMV infection together with the matching HLA type, the HLA type of each donor mattered for the analysis.

CDR3 length: 14 amino acids, cysteine to phenylalanine. The DNA shown is the 42-base CDR3, in frame from base 1. The germline V gene sets CDR1 to SGHVS and CDR2 to FQNEAQ. The trim is 3 bases for V and 1 base for J, with a gap of 9 bases between the germline ends. Beyond this particular receptor, the publication reports: In both this cohort and an independent cohort of a few hundred donors, the cumulative frequency of public TCR beta family members distinguished carriers of CMV infection plus the relevant HLA type. The ex vivo response was dominated by HLA-C-restricted CMV-specific TCR beta clonotypes, which also provided the single most frequent clonotype in two of eight donors.

This chain is built from TRBV7-8 and TRBJ1-1; the D gene is possibly TRBD1, with 5 bases matching. Sequencing was performed on PBMCs. This TCR derives from a human donor in good health (CMV status not recorded). Some clones in this sample may be carry-over from other donors' samples. The CDR3 here reads CASSLAGPNTEAFF. The nucleotide sequence reads TGTGCCAGCAGCTTGGCAGGGCCGAACACTGAAGCTTTCTTT.